The source of this T cell receptor (beta chain) is a study of early T cells in non-severe SARS-CoV-2 infection. Study information: RNA in bulk from unsorted whole blood was sequenced, and chains were unpaired.

Separate cDNA molecules each had unique molecular identifiers attached to them. TCRdb reanalysed the 5' RACE reads using MiXCR and keeps one entry per CDR3 protein. In the table there are about 33,000 distinct CDR3 sequences, 4% to 5% of which are singletons. The sample holds many counts of this clonotype. Germline loops: CDR1 SGHVS, CDR2 FNYEAQ. This CDR3 has 14 residues. With 2 bases removed from V and 3 bases from J, the gap between germline ends came to 7 bases. The origin of this receptor is an adult who was a healthcare worker with PCR-confirmed SARS-CoV-2 infection or an uninfected control (not recorded which). The V call is TRBV7-6, the J call TRBJ2-2; D not certain. The sequencing input was whole blood. CDR3 sequence (DNA): TGTGCCAGCAGCTTAAGGACGCACACCGGGGAGCTGTTTTTT. Amino acid sequence: CASSLRTHTGELFF.